This T cell receptor beta chain derives from a study of T-cell memory formation after mild COVID-19. On the study more broadly: Largely, the TCR clusters proved donor specific. Study-wide results and caveats: There were some responding clones in pre-infection memory, which suggested that cross-reactive memory had joined.

Constant-segment primers were used for 5'RACE, and the resulting TCR alpha and TCR beta cDNA libraries carried sample barcodes and UMIs. Via MiXCR, TCRdb re-called the 5' RACE reads, giving one row per CDR3 protein. Of about 320,000 distinct CDR3 sequences detected, roughly an eighth appear once; the ten largest clones hold over 20%. Concerning this clonotype: The target antigen is unknown.

V lost 5 bases and J 0 bases, leaving 10 bases between the germline ends. CDR3 size: 14 residues. The germline V gene has CDR1 SGHTA and CDR2 FQGTGA. This receptor was identified in a young man who had mild COVID-19 (a few samples of this study predate the infection). Cell type and time point are not known. This rearrangement joins TRBV7-3 to TRBJ1-1, with D possibly matching TRBD1 (5 bases). Sequenced sample: PBMCs or a T cell subset sorted from them (not recorded which). Here the CDR3 reads CASSPGLMNTEAFF. The CDR3 DNA reads TGTGCCAGCAGCCCGGGACTAATGAACACTGAAGCTTTCTTT.